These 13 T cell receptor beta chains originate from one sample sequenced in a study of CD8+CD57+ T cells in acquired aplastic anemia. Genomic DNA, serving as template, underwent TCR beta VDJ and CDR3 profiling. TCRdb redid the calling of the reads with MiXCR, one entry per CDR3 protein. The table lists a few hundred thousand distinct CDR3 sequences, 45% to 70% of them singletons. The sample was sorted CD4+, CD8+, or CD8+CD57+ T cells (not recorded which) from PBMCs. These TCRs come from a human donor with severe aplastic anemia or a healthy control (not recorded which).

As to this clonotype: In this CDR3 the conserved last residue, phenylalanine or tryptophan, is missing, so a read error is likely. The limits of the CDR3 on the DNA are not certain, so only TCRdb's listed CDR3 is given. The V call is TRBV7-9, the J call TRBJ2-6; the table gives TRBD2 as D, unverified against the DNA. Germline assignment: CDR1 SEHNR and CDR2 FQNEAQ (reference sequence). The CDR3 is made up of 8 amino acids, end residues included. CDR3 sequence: CASGTPNT.

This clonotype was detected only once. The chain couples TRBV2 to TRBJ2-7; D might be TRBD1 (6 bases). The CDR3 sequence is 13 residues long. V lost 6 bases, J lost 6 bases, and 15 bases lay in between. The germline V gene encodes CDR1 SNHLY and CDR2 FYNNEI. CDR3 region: CASRATGVSEQYF. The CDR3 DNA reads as TGTGCCAGCAGGGCGACAGGAGTCTCCGAGCAGTACTTC.

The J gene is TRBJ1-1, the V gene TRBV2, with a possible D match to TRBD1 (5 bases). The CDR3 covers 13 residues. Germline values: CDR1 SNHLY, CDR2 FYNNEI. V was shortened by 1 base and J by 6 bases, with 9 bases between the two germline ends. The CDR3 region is CASSEVRVPEAFF. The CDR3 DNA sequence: TGTGCCAGCAGTGAAGTCAGGGTCCCTGAAGCTTTCTTT. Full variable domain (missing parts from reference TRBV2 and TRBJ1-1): EPEVTQTPSHQVTQMGQEVILRCVPISNHLYFYWYRQILGQKVEFLVSFYNNEISEKSEIFDDQFSVERPDGSNFTLKIRSTKLEDSAMYFCASSEVRVPEAFFGQGTRLTVV.

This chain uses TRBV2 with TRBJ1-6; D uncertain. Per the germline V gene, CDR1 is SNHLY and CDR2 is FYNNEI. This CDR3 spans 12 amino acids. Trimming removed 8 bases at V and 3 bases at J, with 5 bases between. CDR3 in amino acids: CASASYNSPLHF. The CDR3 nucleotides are TGTGCCAGCGCCAGCTATAATTCACCCCTCCACTTT.

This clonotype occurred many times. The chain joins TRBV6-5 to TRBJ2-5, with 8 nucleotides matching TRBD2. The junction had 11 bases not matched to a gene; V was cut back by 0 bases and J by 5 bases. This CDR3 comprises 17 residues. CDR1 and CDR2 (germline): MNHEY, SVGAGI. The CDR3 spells CASSYSRGGTSVETQYF. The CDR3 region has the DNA TGTGCCAGCAGTTACTCCCGGGGGGGGACTAGTGTGGAGACCCAGTACTTC.

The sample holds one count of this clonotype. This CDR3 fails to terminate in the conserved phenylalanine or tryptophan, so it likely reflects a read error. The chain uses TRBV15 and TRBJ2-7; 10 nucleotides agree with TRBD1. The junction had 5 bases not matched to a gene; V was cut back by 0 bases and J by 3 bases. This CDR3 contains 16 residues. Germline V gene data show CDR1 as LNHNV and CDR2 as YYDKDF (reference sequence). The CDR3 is CATSRDLGTGVYEQYL. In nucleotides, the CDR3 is TGTGCCACCAGCAGAGATCTGGGGACAGGGGTCTACGAGCAGTACCTC.

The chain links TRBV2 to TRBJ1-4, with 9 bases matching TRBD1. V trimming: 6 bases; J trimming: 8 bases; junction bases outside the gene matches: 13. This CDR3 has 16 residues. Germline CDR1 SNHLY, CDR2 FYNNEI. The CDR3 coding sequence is TGTGCCAGCAGAGGACTGATGACAGGGGGGGGAGAAAAACTGTTTTTT. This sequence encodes CASRGLMTGGGEKLFF.

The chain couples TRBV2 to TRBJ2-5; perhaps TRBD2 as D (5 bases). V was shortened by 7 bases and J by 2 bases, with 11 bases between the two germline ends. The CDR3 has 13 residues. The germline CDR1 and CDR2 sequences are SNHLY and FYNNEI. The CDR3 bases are TGTGCCAGCACCCCGAGGGCTCAAGAGACCCAGTACTTC. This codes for CASTPRAQETQYF.

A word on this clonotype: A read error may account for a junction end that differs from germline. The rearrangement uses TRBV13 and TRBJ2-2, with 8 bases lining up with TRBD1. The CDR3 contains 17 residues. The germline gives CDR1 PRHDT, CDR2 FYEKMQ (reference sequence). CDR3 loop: CASRGGQGKTNTGELVF. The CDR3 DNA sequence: TGTGCCAGCAGGGGAGGACAGGGTAAAACGAACACCGGGGAGCTGGTTTTT. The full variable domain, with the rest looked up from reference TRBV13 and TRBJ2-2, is AAGVIQSPRHLIKEKRETATLKCYPIPRHDTVYWYQQGPGQDPQFLISFYEKMQSDKGSIPDRFSAQQFSDYHSELNMSSLELGDSALYFCASRGGQGKTNTGELVFGEGSRLTVL.

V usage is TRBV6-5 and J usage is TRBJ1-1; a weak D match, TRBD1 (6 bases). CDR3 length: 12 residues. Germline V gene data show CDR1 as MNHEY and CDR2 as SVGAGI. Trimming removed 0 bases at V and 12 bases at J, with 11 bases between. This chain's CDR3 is CASSYSQGVPFF. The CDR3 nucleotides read TGTGCCAGCAGTTACTCACAGGGTGTACCTTTCTTT.

The CDR3 region is CAISELKEGYYEQYF. The CDR3 DNA is TGTGCCATCAGTGAGTTGAAAGAGGGTTACTACGAGCAGTACTTC. This sequence joins TRBV10-3 and TRBJ2-7, with a possible D match to TRBD2 (5 bases). Trimming pared 1 base from V and 3 bases from J, leaving 13 bases between. The CDR3 has 15 residues. The germline gives CDR1 ENHRY, CDR2 SYGVKD.

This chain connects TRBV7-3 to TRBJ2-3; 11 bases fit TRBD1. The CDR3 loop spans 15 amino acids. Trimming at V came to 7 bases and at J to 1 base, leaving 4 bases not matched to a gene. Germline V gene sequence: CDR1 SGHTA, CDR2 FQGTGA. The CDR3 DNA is TGTGCCAGCACCTCGGGACAGGGGGGCACAGATACGCAGTATTTT. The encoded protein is CASTSGQGGTDTQYF.

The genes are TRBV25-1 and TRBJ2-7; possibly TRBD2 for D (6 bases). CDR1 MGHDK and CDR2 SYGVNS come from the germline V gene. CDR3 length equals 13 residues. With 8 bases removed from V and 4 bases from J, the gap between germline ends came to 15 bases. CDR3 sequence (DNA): TGTGCCAGCTACTTGGCGGGAAGTTACGAGCAGTACTTC. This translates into CASYLAGSYEQYF.